The 27 T cell receptor beta chains below all came from one sample that was sequenced in a study of identifying expanded T cells in peripheral blood. Sequencing was performed with immunoSEQ multiplex PCR; in TCRdb, only in-frame clones are kept and a portion is missing. The repertoire holds roughly 63,000 clones, with about 80% as singletons. Sequencing was done on a sample of blood. The receptors stem from a person aged 18-70 years in good health.

The J gene is TRBJ1-2, the V gene TRBV14; 9 bases are a match to TRBD1. The CDR3 sequence is 14 residues long. Looked up from germline, CDR1 is SGHDN and CDR2 is FVKESK. With V trimmed by 2 bases and J by 8 bases, 6 bases remained unmatched. The CDR3 here is CASSQTGGIRGYTF. The CDR3 nucleotides are TGTGCCAGCAGCCAAACAGGGGGCATTCGCGGCTACACCTTC.

The chain uses TRBV2 and TRBJ2-3; 9 nucleotides agree with TRBD1. The CDR3 sequence is 14 residues long. The germline gives CDR1 SNHLY, CDR2 FYNNEI. Unmatched junction bases numbered 5, after V lost 6 bases and J lost 4 bases. This chain's CDR3 is CASRSGQGPDTQYF. CDR3 bases: TGTGCCAGCAGGTCGGGACAGGGACCAGATACGCAGTATTTT.

J is TRBJ2-2 and V is TRBV2; D gene ambiguous. CDR3 length: 13 amino acids. V was trimmed by 8 bases and J by 5 bases, leaving 12 bases between them. Germline V gives CDR1 SNHLY, CDR2 FYNNEI. CDR3 coding DNA: TGTGCCAGCTGCATTCCAGTAACCGGGGAGCTGTTTTTT. Amino acids: CASCIPVTGELFF.

On this clone: A read error may produce the germline difference seen at one junction end. This chain joins TRBV5-5 and TRBJ1-1, with a weak D call TRBD1 (5 bases). The germline V gene encodes CDR1 SGHKS and CDR2 YYEKEE (reference sequence). This CDR3 region has 14 residues. CDR3: CTSGAKGTGTEAFF. DNA of the CDR3: TGTACCAGCGGGGCCAAGGGCACTGGCACTGAAGCTTTCTTT. Looking up the rest from reference TRBV5-5 and TRBJ1-1 gives the full variable domain: DAGVTQSPTHLIKTRGQQVTLRCSPISGHKSVSWYQQVLGQGPQFIFQYYEKEERGRGNFPDRFSARQFPNYSSELNVNALLLGDSALYLCTSGAKGTGTEAFFGQGTRLTVV.

V usage is TRBV5-1 and J usage is TRBJ2-3, with 7 nucleotides matching TRBD2. CDR1 SGHRS and CDR2 YFSETQ come from the germline V gene. V was clipped by 3 bases and J by 2 bases; unmatched bases: 0. The CDR3 is 13 amino acids. CDR3 sequence: CASSWDYTDTQYF. Written as DNA, the CDR3 is TGCGCCAGCAGCTGGGACTACACAGATACGCAGTATTTT.

This clone showed up just a few times. This chain uses TRBV7-9 with TRBJ2-7; D is uncertain. CDR3 length: 13 amino acids. Trimming stripped 0 bases from V and 6 bases from J, with 9 bases between. Germline CDR1 is SEHNR and CDR2 is FQNEAQ (reference sequence). For the CDR3, the DNA is TGTGCCAGCAGCTTAGCGCCGAGCTCCGAGCAGTACGTC. It specifies CASSLAPSSEQYV.

This clone appeared a single time. A read error may explain this, as a much larger clone is one base away. The chain employs TRBV5-1 and TRBJ2-7; D is ambiguous. Germline V gene sequence: CDR1 SGHRS, CDR2 YFSETQ. This CDR3 has 11 amino acids. Trimming left V 0 bases short and J 3 bases short, with 1 base between. The CDR3 DNA reads TGCGCCAGCAGCTTGGACTACGAGCAGTACTTC. Residues: CASSLDYEQYF.

The sample holds one count of this clone. This chain links TRBV5-5 with TRBJ1-6, with D perhaps TRBD1 (5 bases). Germline CDR1 reads SGHKS; CDR2 reads YYEKEE (reference sequence). This CDR3 region has 14 residues. V was shortened by 4 bases and J by 7 bases, with 12 bases between the two germline ends. Here the CDR3 reads CASSRDSPNSPLHF. The DNA for the CDR3 is TGTGCCAGCAGCCGAGACAGCCCAAATTCACCCCTCCACTTT.

The chain employs TRBV7-6 and TRBJ2-3; 8 bases map to TRBD1. The CDR3 sequence is 15 residues long. Looked up from germline, CDR1 is SGHVS and CDR2 is FNYEAQ. J gave up 2 bases and V 2 bases, and 3 bases lay outside the gene matches. CDR3 coding DNA: TGTGCCAGCAGCTTACGGGACAGGAACACAGATACGCAGTATTTT. Translated: CASSLRDRNTDTQYF.

The CDR3: CASSYGIGQQGTEAFF. The CDR3, as DNA: TGTGCCAGCAGTTACGGAATAGGACAGCAGGGCACTGAAGCTTTCTTT. The V call is TRBV6-6, the J call TRBJ1-1, with D perhaps matching TRBD1 (6 bases). CDR1 and CDR2 (germline): MNHNY, SVGAGI (reference sequence). Trimming took 2 bases from V and 4 from J, leaving 17 bases between them. The CDR3 loop spans 16 amino acids.

The chain joins TRBV7-2 to TRBJ2-7; 8 nucleotides agree with TRBD2. The length of the CDR3 is 14 residues. Germline values: CDR1 SGHTA, CDR2 FQGNSA. V dropped 0 bases and J dropped 5; count of bases not matched to a gene: 3. The CDR3 loop is CASSLAAGANEQYF. CDR3 DNA: TGTGCCAGCAGCTTAGCAGCGGGAGCGAACGAGCAGTACTTC.

The chain carries TRBV19 and TRBJ2-5; D is unresolved. The CDR3 consists of 15 residues. Looked up from germline, CDR1 is LNHDA and CDR2 is SQIVND (reference sequence). The V gene lost 6 bases and the J gene lost 4 bases, with 18 bases spanning the gap. The CDR3 coding sequence is TGTGCCAGTAGAACCGGCAGACCTCCCCGAGAGACCCAGTACTTC. Protein sequence: CASRTGRPPRETQYF.

This clone was detected a few times. The J gene is TRBJ2-2, the V gene TRBV7-2, with 7 bases that match TRBD1. Trimming removed 7 bases from V and 0 bases from J; junction bases left unmatched: 2. CDR3 length: 14 residues. Germline-derived CDR1 and CDR2 are SGHTA and FQGNSA. The CDR3 loop reads CASTQGANTGELFF. The CDR3 DNA follows: TGTGCCAGCACGCAGGGGGCGAACACCGGGGAGCTGTTTTTT.

CDR3 bases: TGTGCTAGTGGTGCGATGATCAGCCTACACTCCGAAGAGACCCAGTACTTC. It yields the protein CASGAMISLHSEETQYF. The chain combines TRBV12-5 with TRBJ2-5; D unresolved. Germline CDR1 and CDR2: LGHNT and FRNRAP. V lost 5 bases, J lost 3 bases, and 22 bases lay in between. This CDR3 contains 17 residues.

V is TRBV18 and J is TRBJ1-1; D is unresolved. V was cut by 3 bases and J by 1 base, with 6 bases left in between. CDR3 length: 13 amino acids. Germline V gene lookup returns CDR1 KGHSH and CDR2 LQKENI. The CDR3 DNA sequence: TGTGCCAGCTCACCGGATGCGAACACTGAAGCTTTCTTT. It yields the protein CASSPDANTEAFF.

The chain uses TRBV18 and TRBJ2-3, with TRBD1 matching over 7 bases. This CDR3 has 15 residues. Germline assignment: CDR1 KGHSH and CDR2 LQKENI. The junction had 8 bases not matched to a gene; V was cut back by 3 bases and J by 5 bases. DNA of the CDR3: TGTGCCAGCTCACCCACTCAGGGGGACCTAGATACGCAGTATTTT. This codes for CASSPTQGDLDTQYF. The whole variable domain, filled in from reference TRBV18 and TRBJ2-3, reads NAGVMQNPRHLVRRRGQEARLRCSPMKGHSHVYWYRQLPEEGLKFMVYLQKENIIDESGMPKERFSAEFPKEGPSILRIQQVVRGDSAAYFCASSPTQGDLDTQYFGPGTRLTVL.

This clone was seen once. The chain carries TRBV2 and TRBJ2-2; D is ambiguous. V lost 8 bases and J lost 5, with 12 bases in between. CDR3 length equals 13 residues. Looked up from germline, CDR1 is SNHLY and CDR2 is FYNNEI. Here the CDR3 DNA reads TGTGCCAGCTCCTGGGCGGCTACCGGGGAGCTGTTTTTT. It codes for CASSWAATGELFF.

This clone was seen just once. The chain uses TRBV18 and TRBJ1-2, with D possibly matching TRBD1 (6 bases). Per the germline V gene, CDR1 is KGHSH and CDR2 is LQKENI. This CDR3 contains 15 residues. Trimming removed 4 bases at V and 7 bases at J, with 19 bases between. The CDR3 DNA reads TGTGCCAGCTCACAAGGGCAGGGGCGCAATCCTGGCTACACCTTC. Translated: CASSQGQGRNPGYTF. Using reference TRBV18 and TRBJ1-2 for the parts outside the CDR3, the full variable domain is NAGVMQNPRHLVRRRGQEARLRCSPMKGHSHVYWYRQLPEEGLKFMVYLQKENIIDESGMPKERFSAEFPKEGPSILRIQQVVRGDSAAYFCASSQGQGRNPGYTFGSGTRLTVV.

V and J are TRBV29-1 and TRBJ2-5; 7 bases are shared with TRBD1. Germline V gene lookup returns CDR1 SQVTM and CDR2 ANQGSEA. The CDR3 contains 14 residues. The ends lost 7 bases at V and 2 bases at J; junction bases unmatched: 10. The CDR3 coding sequence is TGCAGCGCCAAAGCAGGGACAGCACAAGAGACCCAGTACTTC. This sequence encodes CSAKAGTAQETQYF. Together with reference TRBV29-1 and TRBJ2-5, the CDR3 gives the full variable domain: SAVISQKPSRDICQRGTSLTIQCQVDSQVTMMFWYRQQPGQSLTLIATANQGSEATYESGFVIDKFPISRPNLTFSTLTVSNMSPEDSSIYLCSAKAGTAQETQYFGPGTRLLVL.

V usage is TRBV5-1 and J usage is TRBJ2-6; 10 nucleotides line up with TRBD1. Germline V gene lookup returns CDR1 SGHRS and CDR2 YFSETQ. Trimming cost V 4 bases and J 0 bases; bases outside gene matches: 7. CDR3 length equals 18 residues. The chain's CDR3 is CASSERDRGSSGANVLTF. CDR3 nucleotide sequence: TGCGCCAGCAGCGAACGGGACAGGGGCTCCTCTGGGGCCAACGTCCTGACTTTC.

The rearrangement joins TRBV11-3 to TRBJ2-2, with D tentatively TRBD2 (6 bases). CDR3 size: 16 residues. The germline V gene encodes CDR1 SGHNT and CDR2 YENEEA. Trimming stripped 1 base from V and 4 bases from J, with 13 bases between. The CDR3 DNA is TGTGCCAGCAGCTTAGGTCCGGGAGAAGTCACCGGGGAGCTGTTTTTT. This codes for CASSLGPGEVTGELFF.

The gene calls are TRBV11-3 and TRBJ2-1; D assignment may be TRBD1 or TRBD2 (6 bases each). The germline V gene has CDR1 SGHNT and CDR2 YENEEA. This CDR3 has 14 amino acids. Trimming took off 5 bases at V and 7 bases at J, with 15 bases between the two ends. Here the CDR3 reads CASSTTSGANEQFF. The CDR3 DNA sequence: TGTGCCAGCAGCACAACCTCGGGGGCGAATGAGCAGTTCTTC.

The rearrangement links TRBV6-1 to TRBJ1-2, with 8 positions matching TRBD1. Germline-derived CDR1 and CDR2 are MNHNS and SASEGT. CDR3 size: 15 residues. J gave up 5 bases and V 6 bases, and 11 bases lay outside the gene matches. The CDR3 DNA is TGTGCCAGCAGGGGGACCGGGACAGGTGCTTATGGCTACACCTTC. It specifies CASRGTGTGAYGYTF.

V usage is TRBV10-3 and J usage is TRBJ2-7, with 7 bases matching TRBD2. Germline values: CDR1 ENHRY, CDR2 SYGVKD. The junction had 5 bases not matched to a gene; V was cut back by 6 bases and J by 3 bases. There are 13 residues in the CDR3. For the CDR3, the DNA is TGTGCCATCAGCCGGGACTATAGCTACGAGCAGTACTTC. It is translated as CAISRDYSYEQYF.

The rearrangement joins TRBV9 to TRBJ2-5, with 8 bases fitting TRBD2. This CDR3 is built from 14 residues. Germline V gene lookup returns CDR1 SGDLS and CDR2 YYNGEE. After removal of 4 bases from V and 5 bases from J, the junction contained 7 bases not matched to a gene. The CDR3 sequence: CASSPLAGIETQYF. CDR3 nucleotide sequence: TGTGCCAGCAGCCCGTTAGCGGGGATCGAGACCCAGTACTTC.

The rearrangement links TRBV10-2 to TRBJ1-1, with D hard to call. Germline V CDR1 and CDR2: WSHSY, SAAADI. The V gene lost 0 bases and the J gene lost 1 base, with 6 bases spanning the gap. The CDR3 loop spans 14 amino acids. The CDR3 DNA is TGCGCCAGCAGTGAGTCGATGGGGAACACTGAAGCTTTCTTT. This encodes CASSESMGNTEAFF.

V gene TRBV6-1 combines with J gene TRBJ1-5; D is unresolved. Trimming took 2 bases from V and 2 from J, leaving 10 bases between them. Germline V gives CDR1 MNHNS, CDR2 SASEGT. The CDR3 length is 15 residues. The CDR3 spells CASSESIGRNQPQHF. As DNA, the CDR3 is TGTGCCAGCAGTGAATCTATCGGCCGCAATCAGCCCCAGCATTTT.